This entry describes one TCR beta chain. Trimming took 7 bases from V and 3 from J; bases not matched to a gene: 9. Germline V gene sequence: CDR1 LGHNT, CDR2 FRNRAP. The CDR3 has 16 residues. Clones were sequenced by immunoSEQ multiplex PCR, and TCRdb holds only the in-frame ones, with some missing. The sample carries 65,000 to 90,000 clones, roughly 88% recorded once. This specimen belongs to a study of OX40 agonist ivuxolimab in advanced cancers. The input for sequencing was CD4+ or CD8+ T cells sorted from blood, taken in a trial of the OX40 agonist ivuxolimab. The TCR comes from an adult with an advanced solid tumor such as melanoma, head and neck, liver or kidney cancer. The chain is built from TRBV12-5 and TRBJ2-1, with 10 bases identical to TRBD2. CDR3 in amino acids: CASAPSAGGVYNEQFF. The CDR3 DNA reads as TGTGCTAGTGCCCCATCAGCGGGGGGGGTCTACAATGAGCAGTTCTTC. The entire variable domain, with the rest obtained from reference TRBV12-5 and TRBJ2-1, is as follows: DARVTQTPRHKVTEMGQEVTMRCQPILGHNTVFWYRQTMMQGLELLAYFRNRAPLDDSGMPKDRFSAEMPDATLATLKIQPSEPRDSAVYFCASAPSAGGVYNEQFFGPGTRLTVL.